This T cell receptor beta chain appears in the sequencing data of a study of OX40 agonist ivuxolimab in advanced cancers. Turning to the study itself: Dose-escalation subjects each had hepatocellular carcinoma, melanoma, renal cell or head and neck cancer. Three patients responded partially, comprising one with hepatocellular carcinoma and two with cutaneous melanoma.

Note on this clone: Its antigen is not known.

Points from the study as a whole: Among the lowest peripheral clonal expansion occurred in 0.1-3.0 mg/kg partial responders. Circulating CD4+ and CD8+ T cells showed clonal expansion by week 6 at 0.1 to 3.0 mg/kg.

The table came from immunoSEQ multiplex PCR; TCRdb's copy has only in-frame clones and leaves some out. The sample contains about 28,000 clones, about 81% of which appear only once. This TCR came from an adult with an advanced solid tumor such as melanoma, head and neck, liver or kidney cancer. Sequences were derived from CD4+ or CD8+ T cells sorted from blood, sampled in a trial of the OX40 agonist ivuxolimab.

The CDR3 sequence is CASLSGGSPEAFF. The CDR3 DNA reads TGTGCCAGCTTGTCGGGGGGGAGCCCTGAAGCTTTCTTT. The V gene is TRBV6-4, the J gene TRBJ1-1, with D perhaps matching TRBD1 (5 bases). V lost 8 bases and J lost 6, with 16 bases in between. CDR3 length: 13 residues. The germline gives CDR1 MRHNA, CDR2 SNTAGT.